This TCR beta chain came from a study of tumor-infiltrating lymphocytes in oesophageal squamous cell carcinoma. TCRdb itself ran the PCR reads through MiXCR, one entry per CDR3 protein. The sample includes about 12,000 distinct CDR3 sequences, 50% to 65% of them seen just once. Trimming removed 5 bases at V and 5 bases at J, with 17 bases between. The CDR3 is 15 amino acids. Germline-derived CDR1 and CDR2 are SGHTA and FQGNSA. V and J are TRBV7-2 and TRBJ2-3; D ambiguous. Input material: esophageal tumor tissue. The clonotype originates from a female donor with esophageal squamous cell carcinoma. CDR3 coding DNA: TGTGCCAGCAGCCCCCCATCTTCTGGCCGAGATACGCAGTATTTT. Residues: CASSPPSSGRDTQYF. Looking up the rest from reference TRBV7-2 and TRBJ2-3 gives the full variable domain: GAGVSQSPSNKVTEKGKDVELRCDPISGHTALYWYRQSLGQGLEFLIYFQGNSAPDKSGLPSDRFSAERTGGSVSTLTIQRTQQEDSAVYLCASSPPSSGRDTQYFGPGTRLTVL.